Presented here are 20 T cell receptor beta chains from one specimen sequenced in a study of blood T cell repertoires in COVID-19. Measured with immunoSEQ multiplex PCR; TCRdb has only the in-frame clones, and not every one. The table shows about 140,000 clones, with over 70% occurring only once. Specimen: peripheral blood. The receptors originated from a man in his 60s with active or convalescent COVID-19.

J is TRBJ2-5 and V is TRBV11-3, with 11 bases fitting TRBD1. CDR1 SGHNT and CDR2 YENEEA come from the germline V gene. The V segment lost 0 bases and the J segment 5 bases; nucleotides outside the gene matches: 8. The CDR3 loop spans 17 amino acids. CDR3 protein: CASSLDLRTGGRETQYF. The CDR3 DNA follows: TGTGCCAGCAGCTTAGATCTGAGGACAGGGGGCAGGGAGACCCAGTACTTC. The whole variable domain, remainder taken from reference TRBV11-3 and TRBJ2-5, is EAGVVQSPRYKIIEKKQPVAFWCNPISGHNTLYWYLQNLGQGPELLIRYENEEAVDDSQLPKDRFSAERLKGVDSTLKIQPAELGDSAVYLCASSLDLRTGGRETQYFGPGTRLLVL.

This clone was observed a few times. The V call is TRBV23-1, the J call TRBJ1-6; D perhaps matches TRBD1 (6 bases). TRBV23-1 has ORF status, its function being uncertain. With 2 bases removed from V and 11 bases from J, the gap between germline ends came to 13 bases. This CDR3 is built from 14 residues. CDR3 DNA sequence: TGCGCCAGCAGTCAAGGGCAGGGGAAGGCACCCCTCCACTTT. The encoded protein is CASSQGQGKAPLHF.

The V gene is TRBV7-3, the J gene TRBJ2-2; 7 bases map to TRBD2. The CDR3 is made up of 17 amino acids. V lost 4 bases and J lost 3; bases outside the gene matches: 11. CDR1 and CDR2 from the germline V gene are SGHTA and FQGTGA. CDR3 loop: CASSSNLGLTYTGELFF. The CDR3 coding sequence is TGTGCCAGCAGCTCAAATCTGGGACTAACCTACACCGGGGAGCTGTTTTTT.

The gene calls are TRBV11-1 and TRBJ2-1; 13 bases fit TRBD2. Germline V gene lookup returns CDR1 SGHAT and CDR2 FQDESV (reference sequence). This CDR3 has 15 amino acids. After removal of 5 bases from V and 9 bases from J, the junction contained 7 bases not matched to a gene. The CDR3 DNA reads TGTGCCAGCAGCCCCGCGGGACTAGCGGGAAGTGAGCAGTTCTTC. This codes for CASSPAGLAGSEQFF.

This sequence joins TRBV24-1 and TRBJ2-1, with TRBD1 matching 8 bases. The CDR3 runs 14 residues. V shed 4 bases and J 8 bases; nucleotides not matched to a gene: 6. Looked up from germline, CDR1 is KGHDR and CDR2 is SFDVKD. This CDR3 is CATSEDRDGDEQFF. CDR3 DNA sequence: TGTGCCACCAGTGAGGACAGGGATGGGGATGAGCAGTTCTTC.

V usage is TRBV6-2 or TRBV6-3 and J usage is TRBJ2-2; 10 positions match TRBD2. The V gene's germline CDR1 is MNHEY and CDR2 SVGEGT. After removal of 6 bases from V and 6 bases from J, the junction contained 4 bases not matched to a gene. The CDR3 is 14 amino acids. In DNA form, the CDR3 reads TGTGCCAGCAGCGGACTAGCGGAGGCCGGGGAGCTGTTTTTT. As protein: CASSGLAEAGELFF.

The table lists this clone with a few counts. The gene calls are TRBV18 and TRBJ1-4, with TRBD1 identical over 9 bases. The CDR3 covers 16 residues. CDR1 KGHSH and CDR2 LQKENI come from the germline V gene. With 3 bases clipped from V and 1 base from J, the junction kept 3 bases outside the gene matches. The CDR3 nucleotides read TGTGCCAGCTCACCGGGACAGGGAGGAACTAATGAAAAACTGTTTTTT. Its protein product is CASSPGQGGTNEKLFF. The whole variable domain, remainder taken from reference TRBV18 and TRBJ1-4, is NAGVMQNPRHLVRRRGQEARLRCSPMKGHSHVYWYRQLPEEGLKFMVYLQKENIIDESGMPKERFSAEFPKEGPSILRIQQVVRGDSAAYFCASSPGQGGTNEKLFFGSGTQLSVL.

The V gene is TRBV5-1, the J gene TRBJ1-1; no reliable D call. Germline loops: CDR1 SGHRS, CDR2 YFSETQ. V was trimmed by 4 bases and J by 5 bases, leaving 6 bases between them. CDR3 length: 11 amino acids. CDR3 protein: CASSIDTEAFF. The DNA of the CDR3 is TGCGCCAGCAGCATAGATACTGAAGCTTTCTTT.

The chain recombines TRBV7-6 with TRBJ2-1; D may be TRBD2 (5 bases). Germline V gene lookup returns CDR1 SGHVS and CDR2 FNYEAQ. Trimming left V 3 bases short and J 8 bases short, with 14 bases between. The CDR3 has 14 residues. CDR3 bases: TGTGCCAGCAGCTTCGCGACCGGGGTATATGAGCAGTTCTTC. Protein product: CASSFATGVYEQFF.

This rearrangement joins TRBV18 to TRBJ2-4; a possible D gene is TRBD1 (6 bases). V was clipped by 6 bases and J by 0 bases, with 18 bases between them. In germline, CDR1 is KGHSH, CDR2 LQKENI. There are 17 residues in the CDR3. The CDR3 DNA sequence: TGTGCCAGCTCCTTTCAGGGGCCGTTTATAGCCAAAAACATTCAGTACTTC. Translation gives CASSFQGPFIAKNIQYF.

V usage is TRBV4-2 and J usage is TRBJ2-1, with D perhaps matching TRBD1 (6 bases). This CDR3 region has 17 residues. Between the trimmed V and J ends, which lost 0 bases and 6 bases, there was a span of 18 bases. Germline V gives CDR1 LGHNA, CDR2 YNFKEQ. CDR3 sequence (DNA): TGTGCCAGCAGCCAAGATAAGCTAGTGGGGGCCACCAATGAGCAGTTCTTC. It translates to CASSQDKLVGATNEQFF.

The rearrangement joins TRBV7-2 to TRBJ1-4; D is undetermined. V was shortened by 1 base and J by 0 bases, with 9 bases between the two germline ends. This CDR3 is built from 16 residues. The germline V gene encodes CDR1 SGHTA and CDR2 FQGNSA. The CDR3, as DNA: TGTGCCAGCAGCTTAGGAGGACTTGCAACTAATGAAAAACTGTTTTTT. Its protein product is CASSLGGLATNEKLFF.

The CDR3 protein is CASNYGQSTDTQYF. The CDR3 DNA sequence: TGTGCCAGCAACTACGGTCAGAGCACAGATACGCAGTATTTT. This chain uses TRBV5-4 with TRBJ2-3; D gene ambiguous. V was cut by 6 bases and J by 0 bases, with 11 bases left in between. The CDR3 is made up of 14 amino acids. CDR1 is SGHNT, CDR2 YYREEE, per germline (reference sequence).

The chain combines TRBV7-2 with TRBJ1-3; a possible D gene is TRBD1 (6 bases). Trimming removed 5 bases at V and 0 bases at J, with 20 bases between. Germline assignment: CDR1 SGHTA and CDR2 FQGNSA. CDR3 length: 18 amino acids. For the CDR3, the DNA is TGTGCCAGCAGCCCCCTGGACAGTCTTTTCTTCTCTGGAAACACCATATATTTT. Encoded protein: CASSPLDSLFFSGNTIYF. Together with reference TRBV7-2 and TRBJ1-3, the CDR3 gives the full variable domain: GAGVSQSPSNKVTEKGKDVELRCDPISGHTALYWYRQSLGQGLEFLIYFQGNSAPDKSGLPSDRFSAERTGGSVSTLTIQRTQQEDSAVYLCASSPLDSLFFSGNTIYFGEGSWLTVV.

The CDR3 DNA follows: TGTGCCAGTAGTACGGGACTAGGGGACTACGAGCAGTACTTC. Translated: CASSTGLGDYEQYF. The chain carries TRBV19 and TRBJ2-7, with 8 bases lining up with TRBD2. CDR3 length equals 14 residues. V shed 4 bases, J shed 3 bases, and the junction held 5 bases outside the gene matches. In germline, CDR1 is LNHDA, CDR2 SQIVND (reference sequence).

The chain has TRBV5-1 and TRBJ2-3, with unresolved D. Trimming took off 4 bases at V and 0 bases at J, with 12 bases between the two ends. This CDR3 is built from 15 residues. CDR1 is SGHRS, CDR2 YFSETQ, per germline. The CDR3 bases are TGCGCCAGCAGCGGCAGGCCAGCTAGCACAGATACGCAGTATTTT. Its protein product is CASSGRPASTDTQYF.

The chain links TRBV28 to TRBJ1-6, with 10 bases that match TRBD1. Unmatched junction bases numbered 5, after V lost 7 bases and J lost 5 bases. The germline gives CDR1 MDHEN, CDR2 SYDVKM. The CDR3 extends over 15 amino acids. CDR3 amino acids: CASTGTGEHNSPLHF. The DNA of the CDR3 is TGTGCCAGCACCGGGACAGGGGAGCATAATTCACCCCTCCACTTT.

This rearrangement joins TRBV25-1 to TRBJ2-5, with a possible D match to TRBD2 (6 bases). V lost 7 bases, J lost 2 bases, and 14 bases lay in between. In germline, CDR1 is MGHDK, CDR2 SYGVNS. CDR3 length: 14 amino acids. CDR3 sequence (DNA): TGTGCCAGCAATAAGGCGGGATCACAAGAGACCCAGTACTTC. Residues: CASNKAGSQETQYF.

V usage is TRBV10-3 and J usage is TRBJ2-2; 8 bases match TRBD1. This CDR3 spans 15 amino acids. Germline V gene data show CDR1 as ENHRY and CDR2 as SYGVKD. V gave up 4 bases and J gave up 3 bases; unmatched junction bases: 4. CDR3 amino acids: CAISGGQAYTGELFF. In nucleotides, the CDR3 is TGTGCCATCAGTGGGGGACAGGCTTACACCGGGGAGCTGTTTTTT.

The chain uses TRBV6-6 and TRBJ1-5; the match to TRBD1 covers 8 bases. V lost 4 bases to trimming and J lost 2 bases; unmatched junction nucleotides: 7. Per germline, CDR1 MNHNY and CDR2 SVGAGI (reference sequence). The CDR3 loop spans 16 amino acids. CDR3 loop: CASSLTGVGRNQPQHF. The CDR3 nucleotides read TGTGCCAGCAGTTTGACAGGGGTTGGTCGCAATCAGCCCCAGCATTTT.